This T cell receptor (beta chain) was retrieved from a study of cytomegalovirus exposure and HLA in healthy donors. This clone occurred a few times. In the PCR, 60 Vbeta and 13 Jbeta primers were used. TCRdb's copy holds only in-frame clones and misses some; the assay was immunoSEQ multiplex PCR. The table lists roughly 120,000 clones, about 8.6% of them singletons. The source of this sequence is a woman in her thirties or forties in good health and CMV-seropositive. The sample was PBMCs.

The CDR3 region has the DNA TGCAGCGGTGTGGGGGGGGCGCTCACTCTTGAGCAGTACTTC. Its protein product is CSGVGGALTLEQYF. The chain combines TRBV29-1 with TRBJ2-7, with a tentative D call TRBD2 (7 bases). Between the trimmed V and J ends, which lost 7 bases and 7 bases, there was a span of 23 bases. The CDR3 is made up of 14 amino acids. From germline, CDR1 is SQVTM and CDR2 ANQGSEA.